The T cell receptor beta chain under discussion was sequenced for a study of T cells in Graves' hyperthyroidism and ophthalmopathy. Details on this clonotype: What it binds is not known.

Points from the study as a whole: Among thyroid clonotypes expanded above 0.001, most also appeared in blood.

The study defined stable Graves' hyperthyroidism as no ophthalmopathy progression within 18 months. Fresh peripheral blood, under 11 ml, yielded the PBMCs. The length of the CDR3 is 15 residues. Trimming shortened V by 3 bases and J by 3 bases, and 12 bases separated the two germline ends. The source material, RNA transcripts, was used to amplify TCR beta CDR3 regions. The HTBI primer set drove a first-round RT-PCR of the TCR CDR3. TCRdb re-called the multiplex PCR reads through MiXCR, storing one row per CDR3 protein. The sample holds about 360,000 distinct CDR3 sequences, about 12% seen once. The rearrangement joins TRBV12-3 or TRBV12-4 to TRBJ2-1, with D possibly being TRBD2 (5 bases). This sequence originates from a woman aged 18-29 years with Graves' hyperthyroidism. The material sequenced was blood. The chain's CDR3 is CASSLVQRNYNEQFF. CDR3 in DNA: TGTGCCAGCAGTTTGGTACAGCGGAACTACAATGAGCAGTTCTTC.